These 31 T cell receptor beta chains originate from one sample sequenced in a study of cytomegalovirus exposure and HLA in healthy donors. 60 Vbeta and 13 Jbeta primers were used in PCR. Method: immunoSEQ multiplex PCR; TCRdb's copy keeps in-frame clones and lacks some. The sample records around 59,000 clones, roughly 83% being singletons. The specimen was PBMCs. Receptors originate from a human donor in good health.

Only one count was recorded for this clone. The genes are TRBV11-2 and TRBJ2-3; TRBD2 aligns across 15 bases. The CDR3 length is 15 residues. Trimming at V came to 6 bases and at J to 6 bases, leaving 4 bases not matched to a gene. Germline loops: CDR1 SGHAT, CDR2 FQNNGV. The CDR3 DNA reads TGTGCCAGCAGGGGGACTAGCGGGAGGTTCGATACGCAGTATTTT. Translation gives CASRGTSGRFDTQYF.

This clone turned up a few times. The chain is built from TRBV5-4 and TRBJ1-2; 11 bases are a match to TRBD1. The germline V gene encodes CDR1 SGHNT and CDR2 YYREEE (reference sequence). There are 14 residues in the CDR3. J lost 6 bases, V lost 6 bases, and 7 bases had no gene match. The CDR3 loop is CASTKTGQGDGYTF. CDR3 DNA: TGTGCCAGCACCAAAACGGGACAGGGGGATGGCTACACCTTC.

Of note for this clone: The same CDR3 arises from other DNA sequences in this sample as well. Here the CDR3 reads CASSSQENTEAFF. The CDR3 nucleotides are TGTGCCAGCAGTTCCCAGGAGAACACTGAAGCTTTCTTT. The chain recombines TRBV7-9 with TRBJ1-1, with D hard to call. Between the trimmed V and J ends, which lost 6 bases and 1 base, there was a span of 9 bases. Per germline, CDR1 SEHNR and CDR2 FQNEAQ (reference sequence). This CDR3 is 13 amino acids long.

The chain joins TRBV4-1 to TRBJ2-3; the match to TRBD1 covers 9 bases. CDR1 MGHRA and CDR2 YSYEKL come from the germline V gene. There are 15 residues in the CDR3. The V and J ends lost 2 bases and 7 bases, in that order; junction bases with no gene match: 7. The CDR3 DNA reads as TGCGCCAGCAGCCAACCGGGACAGGGAGTTTATACGCAGTATTTT. Protein: CASSQPGQGVYTQYF.

V and J are TRBV29-1 and TRBJ1-5, with 9 bases identical to TRBD1. Germline CDR1 SQVTM, CDR2 ANQGSEA. The CDR3 runs to 12 residues. V lost 5 bases and J lost 7; bases outside the gene matches: 3. Written as DNA, the CDR3 is TGCAGCGTTATGGACAGGGGCCAGCCCCAGCATTTT. Protein sequence: CSVMDRGQPQHF.

The chain uses TRBV7-2 and TRBJ2-3; D possibly corresponds to TRBD1 (5 bases). The CDR3 runs to 15 residues. Trimming pared 4 bases from V and 3 bases from J, leaving 14 bases between. Germline lookup yields CDR1 SGHTA and CDR2 FQGNSA. The CDR3 spells CASSSSVGPTDTQYF. CDR3 DNA: TGTGCCAGCAGCTCTTCAGTGGGGCCGACAGATACGCAGTATTTT.

J is TRBJ2-2 and V is TRBV27, with D possibly matching TRBD2 (6 bases). CDR3 size: 14 residues. V was shortened by 7 bases and J by 1 base, with 10 bases between the two germline ends. Germline lookup yields CDR1 MNHEY and CDR2 SMNVEV (reference sequence). The CDR3 spells CASKAGMNTGELFF. CDR3 bases: TGTGCCAGCAAGGCGGGGATGAACACCGGGGAGCTGTTTTTT.

V usage is TRBV7-3 and J usage is TRBJ2-3; D might be TRBD2 (5 bases). V gave up 6 bases and J gave up 4 bases, with 17 bases separating them. This CDR3 has 15 residues. Germline CDR1 is SGHTA and CDR2 is FQGTGA. The chain's CDR3 is CASRRSAENPDTQYF. DNA for the CDR3: TGTGCCAGCAGGCGTAGCGCTGAAAATCCAGATACGCAGTATTTT.

The rearrangement joins TRBV18 to TRBJ1-1; D may be TRBD1 (5 bases). In germline, CDR1 is KGHSH, CDR2 LQKENI. The ends were cut back, 7 bases at V and 0 bases at J, with 18 bases in the middle. CDR3 length: 16 amino acids. The chain's CDR3 is CASCLVTGGMNTEAFF. The DNA for the CDR3 is TGTGCCAGCTGTCTCGTTACGGGGGGGATGAACACTGAAGCTTTCTTT.

This chain connects TRBV4-3 to TRBJ2-1, with TRBD2 identical over 7 bases. CDR1 is LGHNA and CDR2 is YSLEER in the germline V gene. CDR3 length: 15 amino acids. Trimming removed 1 base from V and 4 bases from J; junction bases left unmatched: 4. In nucleotides, the CDR3 is TGCGCCAGCAGCCAAGCTCTAGCGGATTACAATGAGCAGTTCTTC. Its translation: CASSQALADYNEQFF.

The chain uses TRBV2 and TRBJ2-3, with D maybe TRBD2 (6 bases). Germline CDR1 reads SNHLY; CDR2 reads FYNNEI. Trimming stripped 8 bases from V and 4 bases from J, with 13 bases between. The CDR3 length is 13 residues. This chain's CDR3 is CASHGSSSDTQYF. CDR3 nucleotides: TGTGCCAGCCACGGGAGCTCCTCAGATACGCAGTATTTT.

The chain carries TRBV9 and TRBJ1-1; 10 nucleotides line up with TRBD1. This CDR3 contains 16 residues. In germline, CDR1 is SGDLS, CDR2 YYNGEE. V dropped 4 bases and J dropped 3; count of bases not matched to a gene: 9. CDR3 sequence reads: CASSTNRDRGDTEAFF. CDR3 DNA sequence: TGTGCCAGCAGCACTAACCGGGACAGGGGCGACACTGAAGCTTTCTTT.

The chain joins TRBV7-2 to TRBJ2-1; 9 nucleotides match TRBD2. The CDR3 runs to 16 residues. V lost 7 bases, J lost 4 bases, and 11 bases stayed unmatched. Looked up from germline, CDR1 is SGHTA and CDR2 is FQGNSA. As DNA, the CDR3 is TGTGCCAGCACCGAAAGGGCCCTAGCGGGGTACAATGAGCAGTTCTTC. It is translated as CASTERALAGYNEQFF.

This chain links TRBV7-8 with TRBJ2-2; D unclear. V was clipped by 2 bases and J by 0 bases, with 4 bases between them. The germline V gene has CDR1 SGHVS and CDR2 FQNEAQ. This CDR3 region has 14 residues. The DNA of the CDR3 is TGTGCCAGCAGCTTACTCGCGAACACCGGGGAGCTGTTTTTT. This gives the protein CASSLLANTGELFF.

The chain is built from TRBV4-2 and TRBJ2-3; 8 nucleotides line up with TRBD2. J gave up 4 bases and V 3 bases, and 15 bases lay outside the gene matches. The CDR3 is made up of 18 amino acids. Germline assignment: CDR1 LGHNA and CDR2 YNFKEQ. The CDR3 DNA reads as TGTGCCAGCAGCCAGTCCCGGACGGGGGGGGCCGCGGCAGATACGCAGTATTTT. Translating it yields CASSQSRTGGAAADTQYF.

This clone came up once. The CDR3 DNA sequence: TGTGCCAGCAGTTATGGACATACCTACGAGCAGTACTTC. Protein: CASSYGHTYEQYF. The J gene is TRBJ2-7, the V gene TRBV5-4; perhaps TRBD1 as D (5 bases). Trimming removed 5 bases at V and 2 bases at J, with 11 bases between. Germline CDR1 reads SGHNT; CDR2 reads YYREEE (reference sequence). This CDR3 contains 13 residues.

The V call is TRBV15, the J call TRBJ2-2, with 10 bases identical to TRBD1. The CDR3 has 17 amino acids. The germline V gene has CDR1 LNHNV and CDR2 YYDKDF (reference sequence). Trimming removed 0 bases from V and 3 bases from J; junction bases left unmatched: 4. CDR3 sequence reads: CATSRDPGTGDTGELFF. The CDR3 nucleotides are TGTGCCACCAGCAGAGACCCGGGGACAGGGGACACCGGGGAGCTGTTTTTT.

The rearrangement joins TRBV27 to TRBJ2-3; D is undetermined. The V and J ends lost 3 bases and 1 base respectively, with 11 bases between them. The germline V gene has CDR1 MNHEY and CDR2 SMNVEV (reference sequence). This CDR3 spans 15 amino acids. CDR3: CASSFEETGTDTQYF. In DNA, the CDR3 is TGTGCCAGCAGTTTCGAGGAGACGGGCACAGATACGCAGTATTTT.

The chain joins TRBV19 to TRBJ2-3; 11 bases match TRBD2. The germline gives CDR1 LNHDA, CDR2 SQIVND (reference sequence). V was clipped by 5 bases and J by 5 bases; unmatched bases: 3. The CDR3 has 14 residues. As DNA, the CDR3 is TGTGCCAGTAGTGAACTAGCGGGAGTAGATACGCAGTATTTT. Protein product: CASSELAGVDTQYF.

This chain uses TRBV30 with TRBJ1-1; 8 positions match TRBD1. Per the germline V gene, CDR1 is GTSNPN and CDR2 is SVGIG (reference sequence). V dropped 4 bases and J dropped 0; count of bases not matched to a gene: 13. CDR3 length: 17 amino acids. CDR3 DNA sequence: TGTGCCTGGAACCAGGGGGCTTTTTGGACTATGAACACTGAAGCTTTCTTT. As protein: CAWNQGAFWTMNTEAFF.

V gene TRBV7-2 combines with J gene TRBJ2-7; D is perhaps TRBD2 (5 bases). Germline lookup yields CDR1 SGHTA and CDR2 FQGNSA. Deletions cut 6 bases from V and 2 bases from J, with 29 bases between. The CDR3 length is 19 residues. CDR3 coding DNA: TGTGCCAGCAGTCGGACCCGGGAACTCTCCCAAAAACTGCCCTACGAGCAGTACTTC. It encodes CASSRTRELSQKLPYEQYF. The whole variable domain, remainder taken from reference TRBV7-2 and TRBJ2-7, is GAGVSQSPSNKVTEKGKDVELRCDPISGHTALYWYRQSLGQGLEFLIYFQGNSAPDKSGLPSDRFSAERTGGSVSTLTIQRTQQEDSAVYLCASSRTRELSQKLPYEQYFGPGTRLTVT.

The V call is TRBV28, the J call TRBJ1-6; TRBD1 matches at 9 bases. The CDR3 has 16 residues. After removal of 4 bases from V and 9 bases from J, the junction contained 10 bases not matched to a gene. Per germline, CDR1 MDHEN and CDR2 SYDVKM. In nucleotides, the CDR3 is TGTGCCAGCAGTTCGATCCGGACAGGGGACATTTCACCCCTCCACTTT. It codes for CASSSIRTGDISPLHF.

The chain has TRBV4-3 and TRBJ2-1, with TRBD1 matching over 7 bases. Trimming took 2 bases from V and 4 from J; bases not matched to a gene: 11. Germline CDR1 LGHNA, CDR2 YSLEER. The CDR3 contains 17 residues. CDR3 amino acids: CASSQLTGALPYNEQFF. The CDR3 coding sequence is TGCGCCAGCAGCCAACTAACAGGGGCCTTACCTTACAATGAGCAGTTCTTC.

The chain recombines TRBV5-4 with TRBJ2-3; 11 positions agree with TRBD1. Losses at the gene ends were 5 bases for V and 1 base for J; bases not matched to a gene: 9. CDR3 length: 17 amino acids. Germline V gene data show CDR1 as SGHNT and CDR2 as YYREEE (reference sequence). CDR3 loop: CASRAGQGDMGTDTQYF. The CDR3 nucleotides read TGTGCCAGCAGGGCGGGACAGGGGGATATGGGCACAGATACGCAGTATTTT.

The chain employs TRBV29-1 and TRBJ2-1, with D possibly being TRBD2 (5 bases). CDR3 length: 14 amino acids. V gave up 2 bases and J gave up 0 bases, with 8 bases separating them. The germline V gene encodes CDR1 SQVTM and CDR2 ANQGSEA. CDR3 loop: CSVEPTSSYNEQFF. The CDR3 coding sequence is TGCAGCGTTGAACCTACTAGCTCCTACAATGAGCAGTTCTTC.

The chain combines TRBV9 with TRBJ1-1; D unresolved. The CDR3 sequence is 14 residues long. Trimming took 3 bases from V and 4 from J, leaving 13 bases between them. Germline V gene lookup returns CDR1 SGDLS and CDR2 YYNGEE. For the CDR3, the DNA is TGTGCCAGCAGCGCCCGGCCGGGTGCCACTGAAGCTTTCTTT. It translates to CASSARPGATEAFF.

Of note for this clone: The CDR3 carries no conserved terminal phenylalanine or tryptophan, so it likely arises from a read error. The chain uses TRBV4-3 and TRBJ2-7, with D tentatively TRBD1 (6 bases). V dropped 1 base and J dropped 2 bases, with 12 bases sitting between them. CDR1 is LGHNA and CDR2 is YSLEER in the germline V gene. This CDR3 is 15 amino acids long. The CDR3 bases are TGCGCCAGCAGCCAAGGGCCGGACAGCCCCTACGAGCAGTACCTC. Encoded protein: CASSQGPDSPYEQYL.

The chain joins TRBV6-4 to TRBJ2-2; TRBD2 matches 8 bases. V was pared by 0 bases and J by 7 bases, with 1 base of the junction left unmatched. The CDR3 spans 14 residues. Germline V gene sequence: CDR1 MRHNA, CDR2 SNTAGT. CDR3 in amino acids: CASSDSREVGELFF. The CDR3 nucleotides read TGTGCCAGCAGTGACTCGCGGGAGGTCGGGGAGCTGTTTTTT.

The J gene is TRBJ2-3, the V gene TRBV14; D is uncertain. The germline gives CDR1 SGHDN, CDR2 FVKESK. V was clipped by 1 base and J by 2 bases, with 4 bases between them. The CDR3 is made up of 13 amino acids. In DNA form, the CDR3 reads TGTGCCAGCAGCCAAGTTCACACAGATACGCAGTATTTT. This sequence encodes CASSQVHTDTQYF.

This rearrangement joins TRBV4-3 to TRBJ2-7; D may be TRBD2 (5 bases). Germline assignment: CDR1 LGHNA and CDR2 YSLEER. This CDR3 has 15 residues. Trimming pared 1 base from V and 4 bases from J, leaving 14 bases between. CDR3 DNA sequence: TGCGCCAGCAGCCAAGGTCGGGGATGGTGGTACGAGCAGTACTTC. Translation gives CASSQGRGWWYEQYF.

J is TRBJ1-3 and V is TRBV4-3, with D tentatively TRBD1 (6 bases). Trimming pared 1 base from V and 2 bases from J, leaving 12 bases between. Germline CDR1 reads LGHNA; CDR2 reads YSLEER. The CDR3 has 16 amino acids. In nucleotides, the CDR3 is TGCGCCAGCAGCCAAGTCGGGGGGGGCACTGGAAACACCATATATTTT. This encodes CASSQVGGGTGNTIYF.